This TCR beta chain was identified during a study of T-cell memory formation after mild COVID-19 (dated by TCRdb to the early 2020s). Regarding the research as a whole: TCR sequence clusters from the two donors were largely donor specific. The cohort comprised two young, previously healthy adult volunteers, one female and one male. In a couple of donors, T-cell clones that expanded and contracted after mild COVID-19 were tracked by sequencing TCRalpha and TCRbeta repertoires over time.

The CDR3 measures 12 amino acids from cysteine to phenylalanine. Only the CDR3 region is kept as DNA, spanning 36 bases read in frame from base 1. V is clipped by 4 bases and J by 5 bases, and the sequence between their germline boundaries is 5 bases long. CDR1 and CDR2 were assigned from the germline V gene (reference sequence) as SEHNR and FQNEAQ. Only a few counts were recorded for this clonotype. This clone's antigen is unknown. Nothing much larger sits one base from this clone, and base qualities are not available. Study-wide conclusions, independent of this receptor: The study included only a couple of mild cases, and larger cohorts that include severe cases with pre-infection samples were judged to be necessary. The second-wave clones that peaked on day 37 were not confirmed to be SARS-CoV-2 specific. The detection of some responding clones in pre-infection memory suggests that pre-existing cross-reactive memory T cells joined the SARS-CoV-2 response. Contracting CD4+ clones were found mainly in CM and EM memory subsets, while CD8+ clones were enriched in EMRA. From day 15 to 85, contracting clones showed balanced CD4/CD8 phenotypes, whereas a second wave of clones that expanded from day 15 to 37 leaned towards CD4+.

Ficoll-Paque density gradient centrifugation was used to isolate PBMCs. For sequencing, an Illumina NovaSeq 6000 was employed. Using 5'RACE with constant-segment primers, TCRalpha and TCRbeta cDNA libraries were constructed, with sample barcodes and unique molecular identifiers added in the process. RNA was extracted from every sample with Trizol reagent. Libraries were amplified in two PCR steps, with a second sample barcode and Illumina TruSeq adapters added in the second step. Libraries were sequenced on an Illumina NovaSeq with 2 x 150 bp paired-end reads. The paper's processing steps were these. With migec v1.2.7, reads were demultiplexed and then collapsed into UMI-guided consensus sequences. With mixcr v2.1.11, UMI consensuses were aligned to TRA and TRB V and J templates and assembled into clonotypes. A clonotype was counted as expanded or contracted only when both edgeR and NoisET called the clonotype significant, with the noise models trained on biological replicates. For edgeR calls, the thresholds were a false discovery rate-adjusted p below 0.01 and a log2 fold-change of 1. As an exploratory analysis of dynamics, max-normalized trajectories of the 1000 most abundant clonotypes were examined by PCA with hierarchical clustering. Separately sequenced CD4+ and CD8+ repertoires were used to assign a CD4 or CD8 phenotype to each responding clone. The public reads were quality trimmed at Q25 with fastp and then assembled into clones with MiXCR by TCRdb, keeping productive beta chains. When rows share a CDR3 protein, they turn into one entry using the most common DNA and genes. TCRdb, rather than the study authors, made the V and J calls. The sample profile shows about 240,000 distinct CDR3 sequences; approximately 9% of them were found once. The top ten hold 20% to 25% of the sample.

The sequence came from a man aged 18-30 years who had mild COVID-19 (a few samples of this study predate the infection). The sample titles of this study are shuffled in the database, so cell type and time point are left out; the donor was told from shared clones. The specimen was PBMCs or a T cell subset sorted from them (not recorded which). The chain is assembled from TRBV7-9 and TRBJ1-4; the D segment cannot be called with confidence. The DNA sequence is TGTGCCAGCAGCTGGGAGAATGAAAAACTGTTTTTT. Its amino acids are CASSWENEKLFF. Here the CDR3 is joined to the reference TRBV7-9 and TRBJ1-4 genes, and the full variable domain is: DTGVSQNPRHKITKRGQNVTFRCDPISEHNRLYWYRQTLGQGPEFLTYFQNEAQLEKSRLLSDRFSAERPKGSFSTLEIQRTEQGDSAMYLCASSWENEKLFFGSGTQLSVL.